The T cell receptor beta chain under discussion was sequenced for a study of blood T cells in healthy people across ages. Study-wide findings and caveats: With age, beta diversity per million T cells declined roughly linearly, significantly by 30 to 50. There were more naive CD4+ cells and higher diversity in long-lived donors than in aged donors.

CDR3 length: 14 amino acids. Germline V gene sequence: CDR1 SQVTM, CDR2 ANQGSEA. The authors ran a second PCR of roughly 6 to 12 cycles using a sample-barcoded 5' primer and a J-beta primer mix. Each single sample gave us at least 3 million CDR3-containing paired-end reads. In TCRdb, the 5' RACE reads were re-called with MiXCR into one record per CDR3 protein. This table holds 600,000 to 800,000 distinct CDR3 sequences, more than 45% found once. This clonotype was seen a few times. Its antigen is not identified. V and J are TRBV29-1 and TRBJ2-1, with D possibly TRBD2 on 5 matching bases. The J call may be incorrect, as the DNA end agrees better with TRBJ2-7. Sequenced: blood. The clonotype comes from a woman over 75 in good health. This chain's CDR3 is CSSSRGITYNEQYF. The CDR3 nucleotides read TGCAGTTCCTCGCGAGGGATTACCTACAATGAGCAGTACTTC.